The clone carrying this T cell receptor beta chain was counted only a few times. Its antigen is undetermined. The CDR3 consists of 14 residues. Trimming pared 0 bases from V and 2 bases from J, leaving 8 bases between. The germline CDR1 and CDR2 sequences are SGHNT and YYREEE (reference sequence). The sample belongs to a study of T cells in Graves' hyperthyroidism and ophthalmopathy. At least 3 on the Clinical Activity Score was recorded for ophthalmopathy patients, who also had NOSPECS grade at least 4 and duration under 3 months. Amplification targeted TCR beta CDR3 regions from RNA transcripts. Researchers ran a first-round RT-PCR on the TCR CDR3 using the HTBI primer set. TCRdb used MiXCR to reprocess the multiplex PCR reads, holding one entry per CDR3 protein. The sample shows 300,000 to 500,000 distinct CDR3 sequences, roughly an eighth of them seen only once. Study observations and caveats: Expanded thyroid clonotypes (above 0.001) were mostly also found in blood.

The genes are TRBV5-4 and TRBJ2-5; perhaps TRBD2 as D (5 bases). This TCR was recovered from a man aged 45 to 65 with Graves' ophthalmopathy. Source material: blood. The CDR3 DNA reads TGTGCCAGCAGCTTGGATGGGAGACAAGAGACCCAGTACTTC. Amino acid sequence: CASSLDGRQETQYF.